Listed below are T cell receptor beta chains from one sample, sequenced in a study of blood T cell repertoires in COVID-19. The repertoire was sequenced with immunoSEQ multiplex PCR; TCRdb's copy has only in-frame clones and lacks some. Of about 240,000 clones listed, about 80% are singletons. Sequencing was performed on PBMCs or T cells enriched from blood (not recorded which). These receptors were taken from a woman in her 40s who had been exposed to COVID-19. Each CDR3 is given without its conserved first and last residue.

j_call | v_call | cdr3_aa
TRBJ1-2 | TRBV21-1 | ASSHKGGRFYNYGYT
TRBJ1-4 | TRBV18 | ASSRPPGQATNEKLF
TRBJ2-5 | TRBV2 | ASSEAGEEY
TRBJ2-3 | TRBV14 | ASSQDSQIEAGTFTDTQY
TRBJ1-1 | TRBV5-1 | ASSSGTGFTEAF
TRBJ2-7 | TRBV10-1 | ASNPGLAGDSYEQY
TRBJ1-6 | TRBV27 | ASSSSRGGEGSPLH
TRBJ1-5 | TRBV30 | AWSGGYNQPQH
TRBJ1-6 | TRBV19 | ASSPRGSYNSPLH
TRBJ2-7 | TRBV5-6 | ASSPGYSGASYEQY
TRBJ1-1 | TRBV20-1 | SARTDRGAF
TRBJ1-5 | TRBV3-1/TRBV3-2 | ASSLRQGSNQPQH
TRBJ2-2 | TRBV24-1 | ATSDYGGANTGELF
TRBJ1-5 | TRBV6-5 | ASRWAFNQPQH
TRBJ2-2 | TRBV7-8 | ASSLGTGATGELF
TRBJ1-4 | TRBV14 | ASSQRGLGEKLF
TRBJ2-1 | TRBV19 | ASSIATSGGAKQF
TRBJ2-1 | TRBV7-3 | ASSLLGLAGVNEQF
TRBJ1-5 | TRBV19 | ASSIDPTGANQPQH
TRBJ2-7 | TRBV29-1 | SVGSGGDEQY
TRBJ1-2 | TRBV18 | ASSRGGPNYGYT
TRBJ1-1 | TRBV5-1 | ASSLAMEGQGAF
TRBJ2-6 | TRBV19 | ASSLQGLSGANVLT
TRBJ1-2 | TRBV7-2 | ASSLVRTLRTGYT
TRBJ1-2 | TRBV12-3/TRBV12-4 | ASRSPGDYGYT
TRBJ1-4 | TRBV28 | AASLGTPNEKLF
TRBJ1-1 | TRBV5-4 | ASSPGTGGADRSEAF
TRBJ2-7 | TRBV7-6 | ASSLAQGLFYEQY
TRBJ1-3 | TRBV19 | ASSAQGTGNTIY
TRBJ2-7 | TRBV10-3 | AMGTDTEQY
TRBJ2-5 | TRBV19 | ASSMEWTLETQY
TRBJ1-1 | TRBV3-1/TRBV3-2 | ASSQDWQDTEAF
TRBJ2-2 | TRBV5-4 | ASSSQAGSNTGELF
TRBJ2-5 | TRBV18 | ASSPLLGQAETQY
TRBJ1-1 | TRBV10-3 | AIKIQGTDTEAF
TRBJ1-5 | TRBV18 | ASSQGQDGQPQH
TRBJ2-5 | TRBV3-1/TRBV3-2 | ASSQESGTQY
TRBJ1-4 | TRBV7-9 | ASSLPPLGVKNEKLF
TRBJ1-2 | TRBV9 | ASSVGTGGDLNYGYT
TRBJ1-3 | TRBV9 | ASSVGVRAASGNTIY
TRBJ1-5 | TRBV19 | ASSIAEGAANQPQH
TRBJ1-1 | TRBV2 | ASSDAAVITEAF
TRBJ1-1 | TRBV27 | ASSSSLREKAF
TRBJ2-3 | TRBV29-1 | SVDSGIGTDTQY
TRBJ1-5 | TRBV12-5 | ASGFDRVGQPQH